This TCR beta chain was recorded in a study of blood T cells in healthy people across ages. Primed by a sample-barcoded 5' primer and a J-beta primer mix, a second PCR proceeded for 7 to 11 cycles. Using its own MiXCR run on the 5' RACE reads, TCRdb lists one record per CDR3 protein. This sample has some 710,000 distinct CDR3 sequences; about 47% occur once, and the top ten carry around 18%. Deletions cut 8 bases from V and 7 bases from J, with 21 bases between. CDR3 size: 15 residues. In germline, CDR1 is MNHEY, CDR2 SMNVEV (reference sequence). This chain links TRBV27 with TRBJ2-1; tentative D call: TRBD2 (6 bases). The source material was blood. The sequence was obtained from an elderly man in good health. CDR3 amino acids: CASRPEGRVRNEQFF. CDR3 sequence (DNA): TGTGCCAGCCGCCCGGAGGGCAGGGTGAGGAATGAGCAGTTCTTC.